The 8 T cell receptor beta chains listed next were all sequenced from one sample in a study of cytomegalovirus exposure and HLA in healthy donors. The primer mix had 60 Vbeta and 13 Jbeta primers. Sequenced by immunoSEQ multiplex PCR; TCRdb stores in-frame clones only, minus some. The table lists 100,000 to 150,000 clones, approximately 80% of them singletons. Sequencing was performed on PBMCs. These receptors were obtained from a woman between 40 and 50 years old in good health and CMV-seropositive.

The chain combines TRBV7-2 with TRBJ1-1, with a weak D call TRBD1 (5 bases). This CDR3 is 13 amino acids long. Germline V gene sequence: CDR1 SGHTA, CDR2 FQGNSA. Between the trimmed V and J ends, which lost 5 bases and 7 bases, there was a span of 14 bases. CDR3 sequence: CASSQSQGNEAFF. In DNA, the CDR3 is TGTGCCAGCAGCCAATCCCAGGGAAATGAAGCTTTCTTT.

The chain links TRBV28 to TRBJ1-1; TRBD1 is a possible D gene (5 bases). CDR1 is MDHEN and CDR2 is SYDVKM in the germline V gene. V was trimmed by 5 bases and J by 5 bases, leaving 18 bases between them. There are 15 residues in the CDR3. Written as DNA, the CDR3 is TGTGCCAGCAGTCTCCACTCAGGGAGGGAGACTGAAGCTTTCTTT. It is translated as CASSLHSGRETEAFF.

This clone came up a few times. The chain couples TRBV4-2 to TRBJ1-4, with D unclear. V lost 1 base, J lost 8 bases, and 17 bases lay in between. Germline CDR1 and CDR2: LGHNA and YNFKEQ. The CDR3 is 16 amino acids. The chain's CDR3 is CASSQGEVGRREKLFF. CDR3 nucleotide sequence: TGTGCCAGCAGCCAAGGGGAGGTGGGGAGGAGAGAAAAACTGTTTTTT.

The chain combines TRBV2 with TRBJ2-1; 11 bases are shared with TRBD2. Germline values: CDR1 SNHLY, CDR2 FYNNEI. The CDR3 extends over 16 amino acids. The V gene end was trimmed by 4 bases and the J gene end by 10 bases; junction bases not matched to a gene: 12. CDR3 sequence reads: CASSVRGVAGGSEQFF. CDR3 nucleotide sequence: TGTGCCAGCAGTGTTAGGGGAGTAGCGGGAGGGAGCGAGCAGTTCTTC.

The gene calls are TRBV4-2 and TRBJ2-5; perhaps TRBD2 as D (6 bases). This CDR3 comprises 13 residues. V was trimmed by 4 bases and J by 2 bases, leaving 8 bases between them. CDR1 is LGHNA and CDR2 is YNFKEQ in the germline V gene. This CDR3 reads CASSRRGQETQYF. The CDR3 region has the DNA TGTGCCAGCAGCCGGCGGGGACAAGAGACCCAGTACTTC.

This chain connects TRBV4-2 to TRBJ1-1, with D perhaps TRBD1 (6 bases). Germline V gives CDR1 LGHNA, CDR2 YNFKEQ. The V end lost 2 bases, the J end lost 0 bases, and 16 bases lay between the germline ends. The CDR3 is 17 amino acids. The DNA for the CDR3 is TGTGCCAGCAGCCAAACAAAGACAGGAACTTTGAACACTGAAGCTTTCTTT. Its protein product is CASSQTKTGTLNTEAFF.

The chain employs TRBV7-9 and TRBJ1-2; weak D call: TRBD1 (5 bases). CDR1 is SEHNR and CDR2 is FQNEAQ in the germline V gene (reference sequence). The CDR3 totals 13 residues. The V and J ends lost 0 bases and 8 bases respectively, with 10 bases between them. CDR3 bases: TGTGCCAGCAGCTTAGCAGGGGCGGACGGCTACACCTTC. Translating gives CASSLAGADGYTF.

The chain couples TRBV9 to TRBJ2-3; TRBD2 agrees at 7 bases. The CDR3 sequence is 13 residues long. V lost 3 bases and J lost 8; bases outside the gene matches: 6. CDR1 is SGDLS, CDR2 YYNGEE, per germline. In DNA, the CDR3 is TGTGCCAGCAGCGCTACTAGCGATGGTACGCAGTATTTT. Translating it yields CASSATSDGTQYF. Drawing the rest from reference TRBV9 and TRBJ2-3, the complete variable domain is DSGVTQTPKHLITATGQRVTLRCSPRSGDLSVYWYQQSLDQGLQFLIQYYNGEERAKGNILERFSAQQFPDLHSELNLSSLELGDSALYFCASSATSDGTQYFGPGTRLTVL.